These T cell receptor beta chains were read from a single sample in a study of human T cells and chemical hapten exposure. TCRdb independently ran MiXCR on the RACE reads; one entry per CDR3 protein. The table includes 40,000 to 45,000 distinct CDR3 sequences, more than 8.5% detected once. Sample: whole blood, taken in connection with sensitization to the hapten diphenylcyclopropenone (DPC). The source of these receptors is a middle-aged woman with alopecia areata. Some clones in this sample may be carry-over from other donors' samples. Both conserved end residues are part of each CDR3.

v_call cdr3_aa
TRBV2 CASSPTDTQYF
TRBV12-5 CASGSSGQTVGGYTF
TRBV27 CASKPINKETQYF
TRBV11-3 CASSREGDNSPLHF
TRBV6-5 CASSLQWPGGTDTQYF
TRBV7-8 CASSPQGRNTEAFF
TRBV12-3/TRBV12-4 CASSFGGLSSYNEQFF
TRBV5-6 CASSSEGVLSYEQYF
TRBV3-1 CASSQGGRGTGNTEAFF
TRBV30 CAWSVRGLASGEQFF
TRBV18 CASSRAAQETQYF
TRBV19 CASSPVGDSTYEQYF
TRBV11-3 CASSTNFGTDNYNEQFF
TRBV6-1 CASSGEYNEQFF
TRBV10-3 CAISAFGPQETQYF
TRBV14 CASSQGRTARYIQYF
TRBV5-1 CASSLSGRTSLYNEQFF
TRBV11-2 CASRLRQGARYEQYF
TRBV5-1 CASSWRGQTTQETQYF
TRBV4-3 CASSRDTGERAFF
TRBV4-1 CASRGAGGNTIYF
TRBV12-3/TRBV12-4 CASSPGPGHGYTF
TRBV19 CASSRQGRFNEQFF
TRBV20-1 CSARGEALAGGPTETQYF
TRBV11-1 CASSKGGSSYEQYF
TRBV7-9 CASSPGGPYGYTF
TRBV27 CASSFRLAGLSDTQYF
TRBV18 CASSPLKGNTEAFF
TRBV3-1 CASSNWDRTDTQYF
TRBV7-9 CASSQKSDTQYF
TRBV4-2 CASSQDEAGGPYNEQFF